This TCR beta chain appears in the sequencing data of a study of CD8+ T cells in alopecia areata. Germline V gene sequence: CDR1 GTSNPN, CDR2 SVGIG (reference sequence). Trimming took 1 base from V and 4 from J, leaving 11 bases between them. The CDR3 has 14 residues. Remarks on this clone: Its antigen is still unknown.

Broader study findings: Lesional scalp, especially alopecia totalis/universalis, showed higher clonality than normal scalp.

cDNA serving as the sequencing template came from extracted, reverse transcribed RNA. Produced via immunoSEQ multiplex PCR; TCRdb's table is partial and in-frame only. Among approximately 150,000 clones, 45% to 60% were seen once, and the ten largest hold approximately 4.3%. The origin of this receptor is a human donor in good health. This chain links TRBV30 with TRBJ2-1; D is possibly TRBD2 (6 bases). The sample taken for sequencing was CD4+ T cells sorted from blood. This CDR3 reads CAWSGASGYNEQFF. CDR3 nucleotide sequence: TGTGCCTGGAGTGGTGCCAGCGGGTACAATGAGCAGTTCTTC.